The 2 T cell receptor beta chains presented below share a single source sample, sequenced in a study of regulatory T cells in long-lasting Graves disease. Indicated time point: newly diagnosed GD, antithyroid drugs for less than 3 months. Researchers made the TCR library from RNA that was extracted from PBMCs. Arm-PCR with iRepertoire HTBI primers amplified the CDR3 regions for these TCR beta libraries. TCRdb reanalysed the multiplex PCR reads using MiXCR and keeps one entry per CDR3 protein. Here the sample spans some 410,000 distinct CDR3 sequences, about a sixth being singletons. This same sample was also taken into another study, of T cells in Graves' hyperthyroidism and ophthalmopathy.

The material was peripheral blood mononuclear cells (PBMCs), obtained at new diagnosis, from a patient treated with antithyroid drugs. All receptors come from a woman aged 25-40 years with Graves disease.

This clonotype was counted many times. This chain links TRBV12-3 or TRBV12-4 with TRBJ2-3, with 9 nucleotides matching TRBD1. This CDR3 has 13 amino acids. After removal of 5 bases from V and 6 bases from J, the junction contained 3 bases not matched to a gene. The CDR3 DNA reads as TGTGCCAGCAGTAGAGGACAGGGGGATACGCAGTATTTT. Encoded protein: CASSRGQGDTQYF.

This clonotype turned up a few times. The chain employs TRBV6-2 or TRBV6-3 and TRBJ1-1; no firm D call. V dropped 5 bases and J dropped 0 bases, with 10 bases sitting between them. Germline loops: CDR1 MNHEY, CDR2 SVGEGT. The CDR3 extends over 14 amino acids. The DNA of the CDR3 is TGTGCCAGCAGTGAACTGGGGTTGAACACTGAAGCTTTCTTT. It specifies CASSELGLNTEAFF.